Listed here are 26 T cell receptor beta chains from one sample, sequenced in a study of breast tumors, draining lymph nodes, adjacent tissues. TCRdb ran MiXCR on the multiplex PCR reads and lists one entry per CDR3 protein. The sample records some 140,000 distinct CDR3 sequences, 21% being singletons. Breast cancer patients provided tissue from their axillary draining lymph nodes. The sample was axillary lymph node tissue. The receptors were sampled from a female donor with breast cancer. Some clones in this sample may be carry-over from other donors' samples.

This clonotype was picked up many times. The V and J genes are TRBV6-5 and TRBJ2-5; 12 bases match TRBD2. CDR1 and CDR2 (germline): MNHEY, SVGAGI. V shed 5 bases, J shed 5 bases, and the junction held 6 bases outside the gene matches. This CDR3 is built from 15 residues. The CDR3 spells CASSPSTSGSETQYF. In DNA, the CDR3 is TGTGCCAGCAGTCCGTCGACTAGCGGGAGTGAGACCCAGTACTTC.

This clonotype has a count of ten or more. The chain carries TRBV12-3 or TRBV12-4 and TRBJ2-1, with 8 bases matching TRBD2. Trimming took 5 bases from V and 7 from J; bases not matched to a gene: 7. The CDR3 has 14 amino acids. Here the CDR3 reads CASSRSGSSNEQFF. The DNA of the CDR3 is TGTGCCAGCAGTCGGAGCGGGAGTTCGAATGAGCAGTTCTTC.

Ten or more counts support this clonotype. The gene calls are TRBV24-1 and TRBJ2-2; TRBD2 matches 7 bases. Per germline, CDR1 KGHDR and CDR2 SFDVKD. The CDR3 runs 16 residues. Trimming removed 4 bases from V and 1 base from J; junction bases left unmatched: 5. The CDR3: CATSEWASGNTGELFF. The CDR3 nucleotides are TGTGCCACCAGTGAGTGGGCTAGCGGGAACACCGGGGAGCTGTTTTTT.

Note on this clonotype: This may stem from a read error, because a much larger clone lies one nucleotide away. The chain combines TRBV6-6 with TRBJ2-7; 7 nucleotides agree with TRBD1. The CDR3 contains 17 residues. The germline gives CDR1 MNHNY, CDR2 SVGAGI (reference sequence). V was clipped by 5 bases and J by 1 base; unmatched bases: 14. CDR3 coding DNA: TGTGCCAGCAGTCGGTCGATTTCGAGACAGGGTTCCTACGAGCAGTACTTC. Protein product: CASSRSISRQGSYEQYF.

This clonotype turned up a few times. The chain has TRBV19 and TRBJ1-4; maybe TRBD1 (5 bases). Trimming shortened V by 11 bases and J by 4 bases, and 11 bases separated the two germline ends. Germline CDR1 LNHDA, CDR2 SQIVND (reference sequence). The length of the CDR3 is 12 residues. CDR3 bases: TGTGCCGCGGGGCTGGATAATGAAAAACTGTTTTTT. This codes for CAAGLDNEKLFF.

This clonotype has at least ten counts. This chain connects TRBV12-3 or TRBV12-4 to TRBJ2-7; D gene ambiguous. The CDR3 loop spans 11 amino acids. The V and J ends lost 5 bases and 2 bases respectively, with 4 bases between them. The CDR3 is CASSRTYEQYF. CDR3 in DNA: TGTGCCAGCAGTCGGACCTACGAGCAGTACTTC.

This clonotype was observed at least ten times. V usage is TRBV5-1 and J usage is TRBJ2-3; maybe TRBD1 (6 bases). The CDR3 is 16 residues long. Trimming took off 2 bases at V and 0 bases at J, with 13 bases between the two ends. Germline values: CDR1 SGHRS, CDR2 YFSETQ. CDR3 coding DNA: TGCGCCAGCAGCTTCGAAGGGGGTTCTAGCACAGATACGCAGTATTTT. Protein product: CASSFEGGSSTDTQYF.

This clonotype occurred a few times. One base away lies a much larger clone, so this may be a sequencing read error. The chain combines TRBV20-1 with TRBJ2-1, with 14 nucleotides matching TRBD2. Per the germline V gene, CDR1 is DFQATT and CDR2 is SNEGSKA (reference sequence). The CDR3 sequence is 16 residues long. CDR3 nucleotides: TGCAGTGCCAGTGAAGGGACTAGCGGGAGTAAGAATGAGCAGTCCTTC. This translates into CSASEGTSGSKNEQSF.

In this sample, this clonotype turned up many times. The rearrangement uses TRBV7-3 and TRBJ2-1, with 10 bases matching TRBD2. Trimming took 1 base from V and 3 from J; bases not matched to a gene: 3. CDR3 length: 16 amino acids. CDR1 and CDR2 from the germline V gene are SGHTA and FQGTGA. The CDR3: CASSLSRTSGYNEQFF. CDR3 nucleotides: TGTGCCAGCAGCTTAAGCCGGACTAGCGGCTACAATGAGCAGTTCTTC. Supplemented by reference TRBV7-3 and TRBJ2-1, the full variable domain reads GAGVSQTPSNKVTEKGKYVELRCDPISGHTALYWYRQSLGQGPEFLIYFQGTGAADDSGLPNDRFFAVRPEGSVSTLKIQRTERGDSAVYLCASSLSRTSGYNEQFFGPGTRLTVL.

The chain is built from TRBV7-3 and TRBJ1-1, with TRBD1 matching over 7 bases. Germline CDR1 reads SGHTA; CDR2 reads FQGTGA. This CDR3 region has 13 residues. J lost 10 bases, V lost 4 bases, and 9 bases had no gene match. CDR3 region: CASSSTGVQGAFF. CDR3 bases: TGTGCCAGCAGCTCCACAGGGGTTCAAGGAGCTTTCTTT.

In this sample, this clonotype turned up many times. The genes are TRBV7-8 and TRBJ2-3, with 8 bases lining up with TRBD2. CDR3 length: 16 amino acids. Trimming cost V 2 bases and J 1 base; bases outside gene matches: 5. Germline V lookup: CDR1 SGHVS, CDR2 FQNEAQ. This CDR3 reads CASSLNWREGTDTQYF. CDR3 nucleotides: TGTGCCAGCAGCTTAAACTGGCGGGAGGGCACAGATACGCAGTATTTT.

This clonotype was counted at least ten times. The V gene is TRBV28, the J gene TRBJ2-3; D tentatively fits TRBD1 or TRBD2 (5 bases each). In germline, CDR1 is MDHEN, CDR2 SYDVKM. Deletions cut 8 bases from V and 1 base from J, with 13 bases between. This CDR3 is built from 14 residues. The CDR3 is CASLKRGGTDTQYF. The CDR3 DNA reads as TGTGCCAGCTTAAAGAGGGGAGGCACAGATACGCAGTATTTT.

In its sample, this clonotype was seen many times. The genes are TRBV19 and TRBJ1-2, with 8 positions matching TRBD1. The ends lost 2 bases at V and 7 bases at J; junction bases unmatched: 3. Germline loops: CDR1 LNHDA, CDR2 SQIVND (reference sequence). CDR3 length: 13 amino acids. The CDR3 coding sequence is TGTGCCAGTAGTATACAGGGGGCGCGTGGCTACACCTTC. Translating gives CASSIQGARGYTF. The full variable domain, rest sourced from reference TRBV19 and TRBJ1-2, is DGGITQSPKYLFRKEGQNVTLSCEQNLNHDAMYWYRQDPGQGLRLIYYSQIVNDFQKGDIAEGYSVSREKKESFPLTVTSAQKNPTAFYLCASSIQGARGYTFGSGTRLTVV.

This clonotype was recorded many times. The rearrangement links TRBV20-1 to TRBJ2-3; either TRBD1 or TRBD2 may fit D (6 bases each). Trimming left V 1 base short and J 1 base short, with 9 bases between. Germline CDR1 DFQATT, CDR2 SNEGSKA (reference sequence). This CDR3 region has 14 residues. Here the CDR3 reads CSARVGGGTDTQYF. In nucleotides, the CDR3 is TGCAGTGCTAGAGTCGGGGGCGGCACAGATACGCAGTATTTT.

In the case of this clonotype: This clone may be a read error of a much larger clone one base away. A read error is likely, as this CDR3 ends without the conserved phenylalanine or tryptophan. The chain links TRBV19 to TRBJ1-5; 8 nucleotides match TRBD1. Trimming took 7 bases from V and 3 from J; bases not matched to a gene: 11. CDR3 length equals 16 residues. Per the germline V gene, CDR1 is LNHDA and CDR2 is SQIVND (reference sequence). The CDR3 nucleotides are TGTGCCAGTAAGGCGGAGCGGACAGGGACCAATCAGCCCCAGCATCTT. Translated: CASKAERTGTNQPQHL.

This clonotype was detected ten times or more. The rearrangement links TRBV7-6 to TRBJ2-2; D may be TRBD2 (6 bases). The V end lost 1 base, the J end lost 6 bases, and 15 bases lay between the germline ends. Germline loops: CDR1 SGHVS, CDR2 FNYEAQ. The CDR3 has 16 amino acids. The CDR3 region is CASSLVGAGRAGELFF. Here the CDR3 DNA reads TGTGCCAGCAGCTTAGTCGGCGCGGGAAGGGCCGGGGAGCTGTTTTTT.

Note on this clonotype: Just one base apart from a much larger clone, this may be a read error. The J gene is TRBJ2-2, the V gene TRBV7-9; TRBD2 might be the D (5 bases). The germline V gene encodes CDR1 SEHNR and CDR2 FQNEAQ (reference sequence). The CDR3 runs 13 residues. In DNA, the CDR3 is TGTGCCAGCAGCCTCACAGCCACCGGGGAGCTGTCTTTT. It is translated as CASSLTATGELSF.

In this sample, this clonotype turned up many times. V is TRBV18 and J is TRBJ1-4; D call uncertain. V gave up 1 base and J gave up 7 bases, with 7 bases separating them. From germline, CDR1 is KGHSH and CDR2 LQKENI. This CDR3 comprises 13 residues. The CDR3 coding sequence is TGTGCCAGCTCACCACTCAAAAGTGAAAAACTGTTTTTT. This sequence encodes CASSPLKSEKLFF. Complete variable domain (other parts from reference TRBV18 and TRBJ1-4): NAGVMQNPRHLVRRRGQEARLRCSPMKGHSHVYWYRQLPEEGLKFMVYLQKENIIDESGMPKERFSAEFPKEGPSILRIQQVVRGDSAAYFCASSPLKSEKLFFGSGTQLSVL.

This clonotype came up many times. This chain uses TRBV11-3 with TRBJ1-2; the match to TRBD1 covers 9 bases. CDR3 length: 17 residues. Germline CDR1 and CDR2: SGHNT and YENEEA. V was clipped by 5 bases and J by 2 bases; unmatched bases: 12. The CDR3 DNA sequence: TGTGCCAGCAGCCTACTTACCGGGACAGGGTCAAACTATGGCTACACCTTC. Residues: CASSLLTGTGSNYGYTF.

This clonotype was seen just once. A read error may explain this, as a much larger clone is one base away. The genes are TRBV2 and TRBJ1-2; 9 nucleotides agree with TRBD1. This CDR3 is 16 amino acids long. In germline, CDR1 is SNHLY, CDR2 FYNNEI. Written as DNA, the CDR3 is TGTGCCGGCAGTTACGCCACCTCGGGACAGGGTTTAGGCTACACCTTC. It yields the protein CAGSYATSGQGLGYTF.

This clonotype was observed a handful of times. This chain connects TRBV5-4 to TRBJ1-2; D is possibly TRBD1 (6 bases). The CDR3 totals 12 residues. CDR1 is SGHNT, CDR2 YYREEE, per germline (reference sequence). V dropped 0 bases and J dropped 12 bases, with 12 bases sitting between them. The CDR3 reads CASSLASDSHTF. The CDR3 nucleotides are TGTGCCAGCAGCTTGGCCTCGGACAGTCACACCTTC.

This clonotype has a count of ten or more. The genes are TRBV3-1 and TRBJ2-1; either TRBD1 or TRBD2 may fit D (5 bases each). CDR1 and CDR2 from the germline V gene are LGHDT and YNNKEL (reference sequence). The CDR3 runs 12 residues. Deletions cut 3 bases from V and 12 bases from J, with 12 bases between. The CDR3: CASSQRGLGQFF. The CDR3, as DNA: TGTGCCAGCAGCCAGAGGGGCCTCGGGCAGTTCTTC.

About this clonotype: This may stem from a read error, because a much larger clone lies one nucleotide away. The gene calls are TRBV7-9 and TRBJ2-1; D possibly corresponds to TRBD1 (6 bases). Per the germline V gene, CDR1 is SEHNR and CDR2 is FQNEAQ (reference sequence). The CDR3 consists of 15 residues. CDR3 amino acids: CASSLRLRDTSEQSF. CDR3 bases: TGTGCCAGCAGCTTACGCCTCCGGGACACCAGTGAGCAGTCCTTC.

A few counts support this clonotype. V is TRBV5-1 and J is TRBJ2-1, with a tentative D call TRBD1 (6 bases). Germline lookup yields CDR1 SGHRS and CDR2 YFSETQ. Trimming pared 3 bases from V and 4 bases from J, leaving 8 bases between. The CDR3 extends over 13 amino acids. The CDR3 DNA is TGCGCCAGCAGCTACGGACAGTACAATGAGCAGTTCTTC. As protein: CASSYGQYNEQFF.

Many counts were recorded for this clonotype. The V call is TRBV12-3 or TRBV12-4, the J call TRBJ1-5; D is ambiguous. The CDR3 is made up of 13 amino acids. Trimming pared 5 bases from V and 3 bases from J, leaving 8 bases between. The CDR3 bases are TGTGCCAGCAGTCGAACTAACAATCAGCCCCAGCATTTT. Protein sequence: CASSRTNNQPQHF.

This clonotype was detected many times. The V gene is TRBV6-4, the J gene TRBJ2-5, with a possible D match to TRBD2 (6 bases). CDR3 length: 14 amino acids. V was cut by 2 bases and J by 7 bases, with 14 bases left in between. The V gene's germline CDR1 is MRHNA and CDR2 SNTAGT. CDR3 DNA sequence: TGTGCCAGCAGTGACGGGCGGGGATTATCGACCCAGTACTTC. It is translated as CASSDGRGLSTQYF.